This T cell receptor beta chain was retrieved from a study of low-dose radiotherapy and immunotherapy resistance in tumors. Study at large: A total of 13 Gy over 26 weeks was given to Cohort 2 as 1 Gy per fraction every two weeks.

Primers targeting TRAV and TRBV primed first-strand cDNA, covering alpha and beta chains. TCR amplification involved about 18 PCR cycles with a constant-region primer and V-primer adapter. TCRdb reprocessed the reads via MiXCR and lists one record per CDR3 protein. The data contain around 13,000 distinct CDR3 sequences, around three fifths of them singletons. Per germline, CDR1 DFQATT and CDR2 SNEGSKA (reference sequence). Trimming took off 1 base at V and 0 bases at J, with 10 bases between the two ends. This CDR3 contains 15 residues. Eligibility criteria specified advanced solid malignancies devoid of tumor-infiltrating lymphocytes.

This clonotype was sampled from a human donor with advanced metastatic prostate, ovarian, gallbladder or colorectal cancer (not recorded which). This table probably holds off-target reads from a library built for another chain. V gene TRBV20-1 combines with J gene TRBJ1-5; the D gene is possibly TRBD1 (5 bases). The CDR3 loop reads CSARVGPYSNQPQHF. CDR3 DNA: TGCAGTGCTAGAGTGGGGCCGTATAGCAATCAGCCCCAGCATTTT.